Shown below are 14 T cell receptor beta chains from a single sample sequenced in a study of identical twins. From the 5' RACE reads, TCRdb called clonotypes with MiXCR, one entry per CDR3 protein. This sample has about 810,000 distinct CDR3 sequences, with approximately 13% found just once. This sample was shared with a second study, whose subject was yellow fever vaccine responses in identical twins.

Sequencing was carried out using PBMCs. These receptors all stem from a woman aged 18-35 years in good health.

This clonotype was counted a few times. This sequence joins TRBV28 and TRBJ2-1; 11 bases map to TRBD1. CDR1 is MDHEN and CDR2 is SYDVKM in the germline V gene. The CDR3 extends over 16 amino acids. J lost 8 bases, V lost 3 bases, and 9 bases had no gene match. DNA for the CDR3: TGTGCCAGCAGTTTGGAGGGACAGGGGGTTGGCGATGAGCAGTTCTTC. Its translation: CASSLEGQGVGDEQFF.

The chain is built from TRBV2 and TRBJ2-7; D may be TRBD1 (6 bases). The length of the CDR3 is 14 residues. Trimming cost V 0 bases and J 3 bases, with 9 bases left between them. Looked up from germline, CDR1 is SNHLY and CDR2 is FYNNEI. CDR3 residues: CASSEAGTHYEQYF. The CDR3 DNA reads TGTGCCAGCAGTGAAGCCGGGACACACTACGAGCAGTACTTC. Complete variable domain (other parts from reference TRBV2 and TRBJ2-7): EPEVTQTPSHQVTQMGQEVILRCVPISNHLYFYWYRQILGQKVEFLVSFYNNEISEKSEIFDDQFSVERPDGSNFTLKIRSTKLEDSAMYFCASSEAGTHYEQYFGPGTRLTVT.

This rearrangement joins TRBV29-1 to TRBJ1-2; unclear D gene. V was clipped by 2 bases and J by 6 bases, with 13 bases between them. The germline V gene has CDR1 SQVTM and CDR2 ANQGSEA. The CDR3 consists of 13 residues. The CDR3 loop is CSVENWEGNGYTF. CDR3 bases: TGCAGCGTTGAAAACTGGGAGGGCAATGGCTACACCTTC.

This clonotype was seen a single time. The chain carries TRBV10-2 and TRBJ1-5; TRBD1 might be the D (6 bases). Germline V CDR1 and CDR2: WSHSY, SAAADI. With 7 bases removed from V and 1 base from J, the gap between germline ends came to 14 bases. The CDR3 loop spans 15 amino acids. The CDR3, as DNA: TGCGCCAGCAACCCGACAGGAGGAAGCAATCAGCCCCAGCATTTT. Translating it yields CASNPTGGSNQPQHF.

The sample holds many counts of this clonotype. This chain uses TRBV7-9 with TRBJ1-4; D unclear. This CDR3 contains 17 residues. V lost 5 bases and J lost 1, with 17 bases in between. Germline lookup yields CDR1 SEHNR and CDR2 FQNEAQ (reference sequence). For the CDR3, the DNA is TGTGCCAGCAGCCTAGGGTCTGCCTTAGGAACTAATGAAAAACTGTTTTTT. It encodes CASSLGSALGTNEKLFF.

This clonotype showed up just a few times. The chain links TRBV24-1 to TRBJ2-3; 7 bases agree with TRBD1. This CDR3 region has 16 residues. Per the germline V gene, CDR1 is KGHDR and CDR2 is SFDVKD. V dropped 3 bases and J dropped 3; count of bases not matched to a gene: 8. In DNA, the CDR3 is TGTGCCACCAGTGATCCCCAACAGGGGTGGACAGATACGCAGTATTTT. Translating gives CATSDPQQGWTDTQYF.

CDR3 residues: CASSLVLAGPYEQYF. The CDR3 nucleotides read TGCGCCAGCAGCTTGGTACTAGCGGGGCCCTACGAGCAGTACTTC. The chain carries TRBV5-1 and TRBJ2-7; 10 positions match TRBD2. Per the germline V gene, CDR1 is SGHRS and CDR2 is YFSETQ. Trimming cost V 0 bases and J 2 bases; bases outside gene matches: 2. The CDR3 covers 15 residues.

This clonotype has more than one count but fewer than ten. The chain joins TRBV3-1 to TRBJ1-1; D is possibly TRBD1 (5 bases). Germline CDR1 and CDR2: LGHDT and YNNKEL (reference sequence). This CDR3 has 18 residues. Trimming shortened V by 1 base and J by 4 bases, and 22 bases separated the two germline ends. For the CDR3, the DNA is TGTGCCAGCAGCCAAGGGGGAGGCCGTCAGTGGGGGAGCACTGAAGCTTTCTTT. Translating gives CASSQGGGRQWGSTEAFF.

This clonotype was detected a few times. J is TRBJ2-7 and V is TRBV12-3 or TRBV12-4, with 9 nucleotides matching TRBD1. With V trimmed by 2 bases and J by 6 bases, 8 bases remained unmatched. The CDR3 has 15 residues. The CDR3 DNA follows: TGTGCCAGCAGTTTATCTCGGACAGGGGACGGCGAGCAGTACTTC. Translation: CASSLSRTGDGEQYF.

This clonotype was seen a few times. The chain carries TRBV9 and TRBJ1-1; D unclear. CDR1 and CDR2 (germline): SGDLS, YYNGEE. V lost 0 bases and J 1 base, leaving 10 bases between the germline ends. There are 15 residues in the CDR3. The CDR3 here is CASSVARTGNTEAFF. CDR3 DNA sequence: TGTGCCAGCAGCGTAGCGAGAACGGGGAACACTGAAGCTTTCTTT.

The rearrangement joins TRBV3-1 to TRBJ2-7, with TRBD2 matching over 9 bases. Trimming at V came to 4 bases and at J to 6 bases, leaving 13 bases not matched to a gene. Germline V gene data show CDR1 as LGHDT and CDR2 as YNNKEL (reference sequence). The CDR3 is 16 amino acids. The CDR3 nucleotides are TGTGCCAGCAGCCGCCTATCTAGCGGGACCGAAGGCGAGCAGTACTTC. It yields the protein CASSRLSSGTEGEQYF.

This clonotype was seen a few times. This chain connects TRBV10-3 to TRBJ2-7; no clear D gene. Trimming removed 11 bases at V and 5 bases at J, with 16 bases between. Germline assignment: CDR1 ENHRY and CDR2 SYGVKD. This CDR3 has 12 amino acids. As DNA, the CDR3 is TGTGCCTCTCAGACGCGACCCGACGAGCAGTACTTC. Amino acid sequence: CASQTRPDEQYF.

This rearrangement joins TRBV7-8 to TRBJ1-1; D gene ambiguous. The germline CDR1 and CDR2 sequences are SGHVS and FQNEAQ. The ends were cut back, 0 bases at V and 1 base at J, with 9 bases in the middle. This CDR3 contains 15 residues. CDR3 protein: CASSLALFSNTEAFF. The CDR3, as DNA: TGTGCCAGCAGCTTAGCGCTCTTCTCGAACACTGAAGCTTTCTTT.

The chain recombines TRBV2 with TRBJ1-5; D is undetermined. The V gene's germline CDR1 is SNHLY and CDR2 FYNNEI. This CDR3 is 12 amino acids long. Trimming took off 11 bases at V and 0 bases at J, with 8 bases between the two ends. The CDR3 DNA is TGTGCCGTGGGCTCTAGCAATCAGCCCCAGCATTTT. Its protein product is CAVGSSNQPQHF.